The clone carrying this T cell receptor beta chain has only one observation. Its antigen is unknown. The sample originates from a study of lymphopenia after photon versus proton radiotherapy. The CDR3 totals 13 residues. In germline, CDR1 is LNHDA, CDR2 SQIVND (reference sequence). Losses at the gene ends were 10 bases for V and 4 bases for J; bases not matched to a gene: 8. The table came from immunoSEQ multiplex PCR; TCRdb's copy has only in-frame clones and leaves some out. The table includes about 14,000 clones, 82% detected once. Broader study findings: Only patients who died were analyzed for survival; proton advantage is unproven.

The receptor's source is a man aged 45-65 years with gastric cancer. This specimen was peripheral blood, taken from a patient treated with photon-based radiotherapy. This rearrangement joins TRBV19 to TRBJ2-5; 8 bases are shared with TRBD2. As DNA, the CDR3 is TGTGCCACGGGGGGGACTCGAGGAGAGACCCAGTACTTC. This gives the protein CATGGTRGETQYF.